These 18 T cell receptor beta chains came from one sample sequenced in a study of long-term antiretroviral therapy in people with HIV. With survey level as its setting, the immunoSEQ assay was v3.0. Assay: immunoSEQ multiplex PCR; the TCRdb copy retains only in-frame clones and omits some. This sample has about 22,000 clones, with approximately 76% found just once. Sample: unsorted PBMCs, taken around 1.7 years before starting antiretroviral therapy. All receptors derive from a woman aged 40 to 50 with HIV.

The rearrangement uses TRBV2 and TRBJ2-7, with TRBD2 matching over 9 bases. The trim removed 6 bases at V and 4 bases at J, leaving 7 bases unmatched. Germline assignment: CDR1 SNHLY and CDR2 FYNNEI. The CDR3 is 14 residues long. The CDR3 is CASSPRRGGYEQYF. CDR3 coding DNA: TGTGCCAGCAGCCCGAGGCGGGGGGGGTACGAGCAGTACTTC.

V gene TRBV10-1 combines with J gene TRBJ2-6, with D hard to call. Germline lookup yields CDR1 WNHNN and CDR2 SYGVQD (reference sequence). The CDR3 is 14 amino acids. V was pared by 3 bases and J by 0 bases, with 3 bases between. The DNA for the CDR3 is TGCGCCAGCAGTGACGGCTCTGGGGCCAACGTCCTGACTTTC. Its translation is CASSDGSGANVLTF.

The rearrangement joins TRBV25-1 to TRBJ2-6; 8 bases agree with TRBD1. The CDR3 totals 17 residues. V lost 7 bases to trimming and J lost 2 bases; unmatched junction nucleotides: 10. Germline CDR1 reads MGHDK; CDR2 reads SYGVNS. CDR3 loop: CASNRDSDRAGANVLTF. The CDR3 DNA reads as TGTGCCAGCAACCGCGATTCGGACAGGGCTGGGGCCAACGTCCTGACTTTC.

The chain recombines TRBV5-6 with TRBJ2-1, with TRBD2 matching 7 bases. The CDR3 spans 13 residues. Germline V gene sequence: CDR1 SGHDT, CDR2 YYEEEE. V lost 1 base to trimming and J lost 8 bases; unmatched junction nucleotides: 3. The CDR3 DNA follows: TGTGCCAGCAGCTTGATTCGGGGGGATGAGCAGTTCTTC. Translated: CASSLIRGDEQFF.

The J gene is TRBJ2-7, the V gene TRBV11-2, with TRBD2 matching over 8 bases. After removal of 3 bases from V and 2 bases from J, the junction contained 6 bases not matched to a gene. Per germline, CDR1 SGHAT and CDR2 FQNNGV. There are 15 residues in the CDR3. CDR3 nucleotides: TGTGCCAGCAGCTTCAACCCGACTAGCGCCTACGAGCAGTACTTC. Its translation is CASSFNPTSAYEQYF.

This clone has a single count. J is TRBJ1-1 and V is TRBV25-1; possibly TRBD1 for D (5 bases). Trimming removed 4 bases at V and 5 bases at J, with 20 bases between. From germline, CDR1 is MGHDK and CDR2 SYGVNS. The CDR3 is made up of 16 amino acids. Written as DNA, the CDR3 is TGTGCCAGCAGTGCCGGGGCCTACCCCCGGGGGACTGAAGCTTTCTTT. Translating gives CASSAGAYPRGTEAFF.

CDR3 DNA: TGCGCCAGCAGCCCCTCACCAGGAATCAATGAGCAGTTCTTC. Translation gives CASSPSPGINEQFF. The chain has TRBV5-1 and TRBJ2-1; unclear D gene. Germline V CDR1 and CDR2: SGHRS, YFSETQ. This CDR3 spans 14 amino acids. Trimming took 4 bases from V and 6 from J, leaving 14 bases between them. Complete variable domain (other parts from reference TRBV5-1 and TRBJ2-1): KAGVTQTPRYLIKTRGQQVTLSCSPISGHRSVSWYQQTPGQGLQFLFEYFSETQRNKGNFPGRFSGRQFSNSRSEMNVSTLELGDSALYLCASSPSPGINEQFFGPGTRLTVL.

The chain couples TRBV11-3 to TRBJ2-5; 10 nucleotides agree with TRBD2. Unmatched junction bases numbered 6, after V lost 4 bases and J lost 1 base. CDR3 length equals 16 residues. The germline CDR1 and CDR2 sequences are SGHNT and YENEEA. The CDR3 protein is CASSSRGTSVQETQYF. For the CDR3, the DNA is TGTGCCAGCAGCTCACGTGGGACTAGCGTCCAAGAGACCCAGTACTTC.

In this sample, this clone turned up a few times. Here the CDR3 reads CATSTNPIQETQYF. In nucleotides, the CDR3 is TGTGCCACCTCGACCAACCCGATCCAAGAGACCCAGTACTTC. The chain combines TRBV7-2 with TRBJ2-5; no definite D call. V was clipped by 10 bases and J by 1 base, with 16 bases between them. Germline V lookup: CDR1 SGHTA, CDR2 FQGNSA. This CDR3 contains 14 residues.

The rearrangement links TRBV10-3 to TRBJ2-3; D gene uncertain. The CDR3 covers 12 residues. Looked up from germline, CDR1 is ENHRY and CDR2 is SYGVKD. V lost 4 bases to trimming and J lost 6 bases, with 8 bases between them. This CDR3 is CAISGSSDTQYF. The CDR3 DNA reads TGTGCCATCAGTGGAAGTTCCGATACGCAGTATTTT.

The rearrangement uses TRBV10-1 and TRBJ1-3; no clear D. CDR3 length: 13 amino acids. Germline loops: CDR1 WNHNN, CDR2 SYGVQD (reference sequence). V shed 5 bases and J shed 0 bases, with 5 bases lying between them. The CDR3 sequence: CASSKDSGNTIYF. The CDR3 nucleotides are TGCGCCAGCAGTAAGGACTCTGGAAACACCATATATTTT.

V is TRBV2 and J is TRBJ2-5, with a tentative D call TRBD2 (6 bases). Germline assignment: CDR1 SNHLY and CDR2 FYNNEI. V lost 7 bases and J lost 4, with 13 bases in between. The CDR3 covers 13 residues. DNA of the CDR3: TGTGCCAGCACGGGGGTCGGGGGAGAGACCCAGTACTTC. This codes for CASTGVGGETQYF.

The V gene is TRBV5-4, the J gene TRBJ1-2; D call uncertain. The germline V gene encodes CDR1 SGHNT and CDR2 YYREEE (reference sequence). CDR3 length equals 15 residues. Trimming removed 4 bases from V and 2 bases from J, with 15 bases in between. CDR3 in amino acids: CASSPGLLANYGYTF. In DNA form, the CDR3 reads TGTGCCAGCAGCCCTGGACTCCTCGCGAACTATGGCTACACCTTC.

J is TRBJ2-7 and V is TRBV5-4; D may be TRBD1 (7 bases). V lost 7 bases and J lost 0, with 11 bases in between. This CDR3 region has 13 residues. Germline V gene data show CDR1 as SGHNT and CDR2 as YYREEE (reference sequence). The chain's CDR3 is CASGGTDSYEQYF. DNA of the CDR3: TGTGCCAGCGGAGGGACAGACTCCTACGAGCAGTACTTC.

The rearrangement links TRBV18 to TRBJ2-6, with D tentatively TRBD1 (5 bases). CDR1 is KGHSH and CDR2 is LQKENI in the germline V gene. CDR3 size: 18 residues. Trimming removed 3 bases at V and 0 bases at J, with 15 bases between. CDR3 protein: CASSPRVSSSSGANVLTF. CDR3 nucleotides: TGTGCCAGCTCACCCAGGGTCAGCTCAAGCTCTGGGGCCAACGTCCTGACTTTC. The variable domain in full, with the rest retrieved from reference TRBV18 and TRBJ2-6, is NAGVMQNPRHLVRRRGQEARLRCSPMKGHSHVYWYRQLPEEGLKFMVYLQKENIIDESGMPKERFSAEFPKEGPSILRIQQVVRGDSAAYFCASSPRVSSSSGANVLTFGAGSRLTVL.

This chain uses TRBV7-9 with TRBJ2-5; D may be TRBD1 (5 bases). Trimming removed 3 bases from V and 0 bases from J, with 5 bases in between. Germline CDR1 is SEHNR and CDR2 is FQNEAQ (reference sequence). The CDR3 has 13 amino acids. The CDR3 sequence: CASSLTDQETQYF. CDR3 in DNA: TGTGCCAGCAGCTTGACAGACCAAGAGACCCAGTACTTC.

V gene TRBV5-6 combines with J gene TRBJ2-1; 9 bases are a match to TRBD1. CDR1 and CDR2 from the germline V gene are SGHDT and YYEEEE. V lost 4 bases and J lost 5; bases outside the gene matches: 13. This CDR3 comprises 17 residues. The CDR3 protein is CASSPHPGTGTDNEQFF. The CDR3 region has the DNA TGTGCCAGCAGCCCCCATCCCGGGACAGGGACGGACAATGAGCAGTTCTTC.

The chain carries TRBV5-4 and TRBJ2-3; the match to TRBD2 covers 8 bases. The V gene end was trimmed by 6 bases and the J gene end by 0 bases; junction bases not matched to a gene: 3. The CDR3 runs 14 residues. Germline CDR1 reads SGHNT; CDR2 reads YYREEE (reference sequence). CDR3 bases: TGTGCCAGCACGCGGGGGGCCAGCACAGATACGCAGTATTTT. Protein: CASTRGASTDTQYF.